This TCR beta chain derives from a study of shared clonotypes between healthy human individuals. Study-level results: It was only blood that was sampled, and tissue repertoires likely differ.

The CDR3 is made up of 13 amino acids. V was trimmed by 5 bases and J by 4 bases, leaving 11 bases between them. Germline V CDR1 and CDR2: SEHNR, FQNEAQ (reference sequence). CD45RO-negative, CCR7-selected cells formed the naive CD8 fraction, which excluded terminally differentiated effector memory CD45RA+ cells. The healthy adult donors were HIV-negative and reported no recent acute infections or vaccinations. Libraries were prepared by immunoSEQ multiplex PCR; TCRdb keeps only in-frame clonotypes and omits some of them. The table records fewer than 800,000 clones, about 92% of them present only once. Details on this clone: Its antigen is not identified.

The sample was naive CD8+ T cells sorted from blood. This receptor was identified in a man in his thirties or forties in good health. The chain joins TRBV7-9 to TRBJ1-2; TRBD1 is a possible D gene (5 bases). The CDR3: CASSPEGLYGYTF. As DNA, the CDR3 is TGTGCCAGCAGCCCCGAGGGGCTCTATGGCTACACCTTC. Full variable domain (remainder filled in from reference TRBV7-9 and TRBJ1-2): DTGVSQNPRHKITKRGQNVTFRCDPISEHNRLYWYRQTLGQGPEFLTYFQNEAQLEKSRLLSDRFSAERPKGSFSTLEIQRTEQGDSAMYLCASSPEGLYGYTFGSGTRLTVV.